This TCR beta chain was identified during a study of blood T cell repertoires in COVID-19. Study summary: In each case, the material was cDNA or gDNA derived from T cells, B-cell-depleted T cells, or PBMCs.

Trimming took 1 base from V and 1 from J; bases not matched to a gene: 2. Germline values: CDR1 SGHRS, CDR2 YFSETQ. There are 15 residues in the CDR3. This clone appeared a single time. The study recruited people aged roughly 18 to 100 years across approximately 23 US areas. The assay was immunoSEQ multiplex PCR, and TCRdb's table has in-frame clones only and misses some. The table lists around 330,000 clones, 89% of them singletons. The specimen sequenced was PBMCs or T cells enriched from blood (not recorded which). V is TRBV5-1 and J is TRBJ2-1; 7 positions agree with TRBD1. The receptor was derived from a woman aged 40 to 50 who had recovered from COVID-19. The CDR3 coding sequence is TGCGCCAGCAGCTTGTCGACAGGGTCCTACAATGAGCAGTTCTTC. It translates to CASSLSTGSYNEQFF.